One T cell receptor (beta chain) is described in this entry. Antigen specificity is unknown. This same CDR3 is encoded by further DNA sequences in the sample. The CDR3 has 13 amino acids. V lost 2 bases and J 1 base, leaving 5 bases between the germline ends. The germline V gene has CDR1 SGDLS and CDR2 YYNGEE. This specimen belongs to a study of shared clonotypes between healthy human individuals. Study results and limitations: Compared with memory subsets, naive subsets generally had larger estimated richness. A handful of donors showed sharing of about 5.5% of naive CD4 clonotypes. Relative to clonotypes present in all four donors, those not shared had lower generation probabilities.

The protocol was immunoSEQ multiplex PCR, while the TCRdb copy is restricted to in-frame clones and leaves out a portion. Here the sample spans about 700,000 clones, about 90% being singletons. Naive CD8 cells lacked CD45RO and underwent positive selection for CCR7, leaving out terminally differentiated effector memory CD45RA+ cells. Adult donors, all healthy and HIV-negative, had no recent acute infections or vaccinations. The chain couples TRBV9 to TRBJ2-3, with D perhaps matching TRBD1 or TRBD2 (5 bases each). The receptor was isolated from a man under 40 in good health. The sample comprised naive CD8+ T cells sorted from blood. This CDR3 reads CASSVGGTDTQYF. The DNA for the CDR3 is TGTGCCAGCAGCGTGGGGGGCACAGATACGCAGTATTTT.